The text below deals with one TCR beta chain. The CDR3 consists of 14 residues. Trimming took 0 bases from V and 6 from J, leaving 11 bases between them. The V gene's germline CDR1 is SGHAT and CDR2 FQNNGV. The record originates from a study of graft-versus-host responses after intestinal transplantation. Using immunoSEQ multiplex PCR, the repertoire was profiled, and TCRdb retains in-frame clones only, with some absent. The sample has 15,000 to 20,000 clones, 75% to 95% seen once. The chain uses TRBV11-2 and TRBJ1-1; D call uncertain. This receptor was taken from a human patient who received an intestinal transplant, so some T cells may come from the graft donor. The sample was PBMCs, taken 357 days after transplant. The CDR3 spells CASSLEFGIPEAFF. The CDR3 DNA is TGTGCCAGCAGCTTAGAGTTTGGTATCCCTGAAGCTTTCTTT.